The TCR beta chain under discussion was sequenced for a study of CD8+ T cells in alopecia areata. Germline values: CDR1 LNHDA, CDR2 SQIVND (reference sequence). The CDR3 sequence is 13 residues long. Unmatched junction bases numbered 4, after V lost 8 bases and J lost 6 bases. Stated treatment: oral pan-JAK inhibitor, 5-10 mg twice daily. RNA extraction and reverse transcription yielded cDNA as sequencing template. This table comes from immunoSEQ multiplex PCR, and its TCRdb copy is limited to in-frame clones, with some not included. The table shows 150,000 to 200,000 clones, with about 55% occurring only once.

The chain links TRBV19 to TRBJ1-5; 10 bases are shared with TRBD1. The starting material was CD8+ T cells sorted from blood, obtained at week 24, from a patient treated with tofacitinib. The sequence derives from a human donor with alopecia areata. The CDR3 here is CASRQGAAQPQHF. The CDR3, as DNA: TGTGCCAGTCGACAGGGGGCCGCTCAGCCCCAGCATTTT.